This T cell receptor beta chain was retrieved from a study of cytomegalovirus exposure and HLA in healthy donors. Study-wide results and caveats: Later, an analysis showed that TCR beta chains associated with HLA were more clonally expanded than others that were equally common. The study recorded 160 or so TCR beta chains that were cytomegalovirus-associated. Apparent HLA restriction characterized most CMV-associated TCR beta chains in a later analysis. An analysis done earlier found most TCR beta V segments productive about 87% or about 30% of the time.

Primers: 60 Vbeta forward and 13 Jbeta reverse. Assay: immunoSEQ multiplex PCR; the TCRdb copy retains only in-frame clones and omits some. Listed are about 160,000 clones; roughly 1.3% falls within the top ten. A remark on this clone: The antigen is not known.

The TCR was taken from a woman between 55 and 75 years old in good health and CMV-seronegative. Input material: PBMCs.

CDR3 in amino acids: CASRRLGGSTDTQYF. In DNA form, the CDR3 reads TGCGCCAGCAGACGACTAGGCGGAAGCACAGATACGCAGTATTTT. The chain links TRBV5-1 to TRBJ2-3; D is perhaps TRBD2 (6 bases). Per the germline V gene, CDR1 is SGHRS and CDR2 is YFSETQ. CDR3 length equals 15 residues. V was pared by 5 bases and J by 0 bases, with 13 bases between. The variable domain in full, completed from reference TRBV5-1 and TRBJ2-3, reads KAGVTQTPRYLIKTRGQQVTLSCSPISGHRSVSWYQQTPGQGLQFLFEYFSETQRNKGNFPGRFSGRQFSNSRSEMNVSTLELGDSALYLCASRRLGGSTDTQYFGPGTRLTVL.